This T cell receptor beta chain was sequenced during a study of control samples from healthy donors and cancer patients. The CDR3 runs to 13 residues. The trim removed 3 bases at V and 2 bases at J, leaving 1 base unmatched. Germline V gives CDR1 MGHRA, CDR2 YSYEKL. Clones were read by immunoSEQ multiplex PCR, and TCRdb kept only the in-frame ones, dropping some. The repertoire holds 95,000 to 150,000 clones, with roughly 88% as singletons. This sequence originates from a man between 40 and 49 years old in good health. Specimen: blood. The rearrangement joins TRBV4-1 to TRBJ2-7; 7 bases agree with TRBD1. The CDR3 region is CASSQDRTYEQYF. The CDR3 DNA follows: TGCGCCAGCAGCCAGGACAGGACCTACGAGCAGTACTTC.